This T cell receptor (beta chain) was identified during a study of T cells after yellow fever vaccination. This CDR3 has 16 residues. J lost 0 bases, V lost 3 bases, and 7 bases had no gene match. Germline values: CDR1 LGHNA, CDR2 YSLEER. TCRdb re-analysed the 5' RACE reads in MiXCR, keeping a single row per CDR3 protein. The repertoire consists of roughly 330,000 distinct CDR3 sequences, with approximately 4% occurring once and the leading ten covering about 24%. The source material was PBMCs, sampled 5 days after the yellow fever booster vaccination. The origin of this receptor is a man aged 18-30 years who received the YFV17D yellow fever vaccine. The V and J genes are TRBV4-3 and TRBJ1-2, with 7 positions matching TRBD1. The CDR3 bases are TGCGCCAGCAGCCACCGAGACAGGGTTCCTAACTATGGCTACACCTTC. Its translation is CASSHRDRVPNYGYTF.